This is a list of T cell receptor beta chains from one sample in a study of early T cells in non-severe SARS-CoV-2 infection. Each CDR3 protein gets one entry after TCRdb re-called the 5' RACE reads with MiXCR. The sample consists of 68,000 or so distinct CDR3 sequences, around 9.9% of them appearing once. The sequenced sample was whole blood. These receptors were collected from an adult who was a healthcare worker with PCR-confirmed SARS-CoV-2 infection or an uninfected control (not recorded which). CDR3s include the opening cysteine and the closing phenylalanine or tryptophan. D genes are given only for firm matches. For some rows the clone size is stated as once, few or many, or as a class when expanded; others skip it.

clone size: many
V gene: TRBV7-9
D gene: .
J gene: TRBJ1-4
CDR3 DNA: TGTGCCAGCAGCTTAGCGCTCTCCTTTGCGGCTAATGAAAAACTGTTTTTT
CDR3 protein: CASSLALSFAANEKLFF

clone size: few
V gene: TRBV3-1
D gene: TRBD1
J gene: TRBJ2-2
CDR3 DNA: TGTGCCAGCAGCCGACAGGGGACCGGGGAGCTGTTTTTT
CDR3 protein: CASSRQGTGELFF

clone size: .
V gene: TRBV6-1
D gene: TRBD2
J gene: TRBJ2-1
CDR3 DNA: TGTGCCAGCAGTGAAACTAGCGGGCCGTGGGGTGAGCAGTTCTTC
CDR3 protein: CASSETSGPWGEQFF

clone size: many
V gene: TRBV12-3/TRBV12-4
D gene: TRBD1
J gene: TRBJ1-1
CDR3 DNA: TGTGCCAGCAGTTTAAGGACAGGGTTCACTGAAGCTTTCTTT
CDR3 protein: CASSLRTGFTEAFF

clone size: few
V gene: TRBV4-1
D gene: .
J gene: TRBJ2-2
CDR3 DNA: TGCGCCAGCAGCCAAGTTGTTGGCGGGGAGCTGTTTTTT
CDR3 protein: CASSQVVGGELFF

clone size: few
V gene: TRBV28
D gene: .
J gene: TRBJ2-1
CDR3 DNA: TGTGCCAGCAGTCTACTGGTAGGGGGGGGCTACAATGAGCAGTTCTTC
CDR3 protein: CASSLLVGGGYNEQFF

clone size: .
V gene: TRBV20-1
D gene: .
J gene: TRBJ2-1
CDR3 DNA: TGCAGTGCTAGACGGACGAAGACTGTTCTCGGCTCCTACAATGAGCAGTTCTTC
CDR3 protein: CSARRTKTVLGSYNEQFF

clone size: .
V gene: TRBV7-8
D gene: TRBD2
J gene: TRBJ2-1
CDR3 DNA: TGTGCCAGCAGCGAGGGACTAGTGAATGAGCAGTTCTTC
CDR3 protein: CASSEGLVNEQFF

clone size: few
V gene: TRBV20-1
D gene: TRBD2
J gene: TRBJ2-2
CDR3 DNA: TGCAGTGCTAGAGCACCGGGACTAGCGGACACCGGGGAGCTGTTTTTT
CDR3 protein: CSARAPGLADTGELFF

clone size: .
V gene: TRBV6-1
D gene: .
J gene: TRBJ2-1
CDR3 DNA: TGTGCCAGCAGTGAAGCCTCGAGAGGCAATGAGCAGTTCTTC
CDR3 protein: CASSEASRGNEQFF

clone size: few
V gene: TRBV5-1
D gene: .
J gene: TRBJ2-2
CDR3 DNA: TGCGCCAGCAGCTTGGTCAGCAACACCGGGGAGCTGTTTTTT
CDR3 protein: CASSLVSNTGELFF

clone size: .
V gene: TRBV11-2
D gene: .
J gene: TRBJ1-5
CDR3 DNA: TGTGCCAGCAGCGCCGACAGGCATCAGCCCCAGCATTTT
CDR3 protein: CASSADRHQPQHF

clone size: .
V gene: TRBV4-3
D gene: .
J gene: TRBJ2-5
CDR3 DNA: TGCGCCAGCAGCCAAGATGCCAGAAAAGAGACCCAGTACTTC
CDR3 protein: CASSQDARKETQYF

clone size: many
V gene: TRBV12-3/TRBV12-4
D gene: TRBD1
J gene: TRBJ2-1
CDR3 DNA: TGTGCCAGCAGTTCCGGGACAGGTTACAATGAGCAGTTCTTC
CDR3 protein: CASSSGTGYNEQFF

clone size: .
V gene: TRBV6-2/TRBV6-3
D gene: TRBD2
J gene: TRBJ2-3
CDR3 DNA: TGTGCCAGCAGTTACCGGGAGGCCGCAGATACGCAGTATTTT
CDR3 protein: CASSYREAADTQYF

clone size: .
V gene: TRBV7-2
D gene: .
J gene: TRBJ2-3
CDR3 DNA: TGTGCCAGCAGCCACCCTAGGACAGATACGCAGTATTTT
CDR3 protein: CASSHPRTDTQYF

clone size: few
V gene: TRBV28
D gene: .
J gene: TRBJ2-7
CDR3 DNA: TGTGCCACGCGACAGGTCTACGAGCAGTACTTC
CDR3 protein: CATRQVYEQYF

clone size: .
V gene: TRBV4-1
D gene: .
J gene: TRBJ2-3
CDR3 DNA: TGCGCCAGCAGCCCATACCCCAAGGCAGGGAGGAGAACAGATACGCAGTATTTT
CDR3 protein: CASSPYPKAGRRTDTQYF

clone size: .
V gene: TRBV7-2
D gene: TRBD1
J gene: TRBJ2-1
CDR3 DNA: TGTGCCAGCAGCCCGCTGGACAGGGCGGCAAATGAGCAGTTCTTC
CDR3 protein: CASSPLDRAANEQFF

clone size: .
V gene: TRBV4-1
D gene: TRBD2
J gene: TRBJ2-4
CDR3 DNA: TGCGCCAGCAGCCGCAACCTCTTACTAGCGGGAAGAAACATTCAGTACTTC
CDR3 protein: CASSRNLLLAGRNIQYF

clone size: few
V gene: TRBV21-1
D gene: .
J gene: TRBJ2-7
CDR3 DNA: TGTGCCAGCAGCCCTAGCTCCGGGGGCGGGAGGGCCTTTAAGTACTTC
CDR3 protein: CASSPSSGGGRAFKYF

clone size: many
V gene: TRBV20-1
D gene: .
J gene: TRBJ2-7
CDR3 DNA: TGCAGTGCTCCCTTAGGAGGGTACGAGGGCGAGCAGTACTTC
CDR3 protein: CSAPLGGYEGEQYF

clone size: .
V gene: TRBV12-3/TRBV12-4
D gene: .
J gene: TRBJ2-7
CDR3 DNA: TGTGCCAGCAGTTTAGGACATGGGTACGAGCAGTACTTC
CDR3 protein: CASSLGHGYEQYF

clone size: once
V gene: TRBV20-1
D gene: .
J gene: TRBJ2-1
CDR3 DNA: TGCAGGGTGGGAAGGGAATACAATGAGCAGTTCTTC
CDR3 protein: CRVGREYNEQFF

clone size: many
V gene: TRBV21-1
D gene: .
J gene: TRBJ1-6
CDR3 DNA: TGTGCCAGCAGCAAAACCGGACAGCGTTATAATTCACCCCTCCACTTT
CDR3 protein: CASSKTGQRYNSPLHF

clone size: .
V gene: TRBV20-1
D gene: TRBD2
J gene: TRBJ2-1
CDR3 DNA: TGCAGTGCTAGAAAGCGGGAGTCAGGCAATGAGCAGTTCTTC
CDR3 protein: CSARKRESGNEQFF

clone size: few
V gene: TRBV7-9
D gene: .
J gene: TRBJ2-7
CDR3 DNA: TGTGCCAGCAGCCCACAGGGTCGGGAGCAGTACTTC
CDR3 protein: CASSPQGREQYF

clone size: many
V gene: TRBV20-1
D gene: .
J gene: TRBJ2-7
CDR3 DNA: TGCAGTGCTAGGATATGGGCGGGCTCTTCCGAGCAGTACTTC
CDR3 protein: CSARIWAGSSEQYF

clone size: few
V gene: TRBV28
D gene: .
J gene: TRBJ1-6
CDR3 DNA: TGTGCCAGCAGTCACTCGGCCCTCCACTTT
CDR3 protein: CASSHSALHF

clone size: .
V gene: TRBV4-3
D gene: .
J gene: TRBJ2-3
CDR3 DNA: TGCGCCAGCAGCCAAGATCCACCATTCACAGATACGCAGTATTTT
CDR3 protein: CASSQDPPFTDTQYF

clone size: .
V gene: TRBV19
D gene: .
J gene: TRBJ2-1
CDR3 DNA: TGTGCCAGTAGTATCCCACTTACGAATGAGCAGTTCTTC
CDR3 protein: CASSIPLTNEQFF

clone size: few
V gene: TRBV7-2
D gene: .
J gene: TRBJ2-5
CDR3 DNA: TGTGCCAGCAGTAGGGGGTGGGGCCCGAGACAAGAGACCCAGTACTTC
CDR3 protein: CASSRGWGPRQETQYF

clone size: many
V gene: TRBV20-1
D gene: TRBD2
J gene: TRBJ2-1
CDR3 DNA: TGCAGTGCTAGAGATGGAACCGCGGGAGGGGTCGGGACATACAATGAGCAGTTCTTC
CDR3 protein: CSARDGTAGGVGTYNEQFF

clone size: .
V gene: TRBV18
D gene: TRBD2
J gene: TRBJ2-2
CDR3 DNA: TGTGCCAGCTCTCCTCTGACTAGCTTCTACACCGGGGAGCTGTTTTTT
CDR3 protein: CASSPLTSFYTGELFF

clone size: .
V gene: TRBV7-8
D gene: .
J gene: TRBJ2-4
CDR3 DNA: TGTGCCAGCAGCTTAGCGTGGTCGGCGGAATTAGCCAAAAACATTCAGTACTTC
CDR3 protein: CASSLAWSAELAKNIQYF

clone size: many
V gene: TRBV7-3
D gene: .
J gene: TRBJ2-3
CDR3 DNA: TGTGCCAGCAGCTTACTGGGCAGGGGCACAGATACGCAGTATTTT
CDR3 protein: CASSLLGRGTDTQYF

clone size: many
V gene: TRBV18
D gene: .
J gene: TRBJ1-1
CDR3 DNA: TGTGCCAGCTCACCGGAGGGGAACACTGAAGCTTTCTTT
CDR3 protein: CASSPEGNTEAFF

clone size: .
V gene: TRBV27
D gene: .
J gene: TRBJ2-2
CDR3 DNA: TGTGCCAGCAGTTTCAGCTTAGCGAACACCGGGGAGCTGTTTTTT
CDR3 protein: CASSFSLANTGELFF

clone size: .
V gene: TRBV12-3/TRBV12-4
D gene: TRBD1
J gene: TRBJ2-1
CDR3 DNA: TGTGCCAGCAGAAGGGACAGGGTTATCTATGAGCAGTTCTTC
CDR3 protein: CASRRDRVIYEQFF

clone size: .
V gene: TRBV20-1
D gene: TRBD2
J gene: TRBJ2-2
CDR3 DNA: TGCAGTGCTAGGGGACTAGCGGGCCCGGCGGCCGGGGAGCTGTTTTTT
CDR3 protein: CSARGLAGPAAGELFF

clone size: few
V gene: TRBV24-1
D gene: TRBD2
J gene: TRBJ2-1
CDR3 DNA: TGTGCCACCAGTGACCCGCGGACTAGCGGGAGCGCCGAGGAGTTCTTC
CDR3 protein: CATSDPRTSGSAEEFF

clone size: .
V gene: TRBV25-1
D gene: .
J gene: TRBJ2-3
CDR3 DNA: TGTGCCAGCTCCAACCAGGGGACGGGCACAGATACGCAGTATTTT
CDR3 protein: CASSNQGTGTDTQYF

clone size: few
V gene: TRBV2
D gene: .
J gene: TRBJ1-2
CDR3 DNA: TGTGCCAGCAGTGAGGCAGTGTTATATGGCTACACCTTC
CDR3 protein: CASSEAVLYGYTF

clone size: many
V gene: TRBV12-3/TRBV12-4
D gene: TRBD2
J gene: TRBJ2-1
CDR3 DNA: TGTGCCAGCAGCCAGACTAGCGGGAGAAATGAGCAGTTCTTC
CDR3 protein: CASSQTSGRNEQFF

clone size: many
V gene: TRBV28
D gene: .
J gene: TRBJ2-5
CDR3 DNA: TGTGCCAGCAGTTTGGTGGCAGGAACGGATCAAGAGACCCAGTACTTC
CDR3 protein: CASSLVAGTDQETQYF